These T cell receptor beta chains were read from a single sample in a study of beta chain features in type 1 diabetes. TCRdb keeps only in-frame clones here, not all; method: immunoSEQ multiplex PCR. The data contain 550,000 to 850,000 clones, over 10% of them seen just once; the ten biggest clones take up about 0.02%. The specimen was naive CD4+ T cells from blood. These receptors all stem from a man aged 18 to 35 with type 1 diabetes. Each CDR3 is given with its conserved first and last residue. D genes are given only for firm matches. Clone size is shown for a subset of rows, as once, few, many or a class of expanded clone.

>.|TRBJ2-3|TRBV7-9|.
TGTGCCAGCAATGCCCTTGTGATGGATACGCAGTATTTT
CASNALVMDTQYF
>few|TRBJ1-5|TRBV27|.
TGTGCCAGCAGTTTTGGTAGAAATAGCAATCAGCCCCAGCATTTT
CASSFGRNSNQPQHF
>.|TRBJ1-1|TRBV9|.
TGTGCCAGCAGCGTCGAACATGCCATGAACACTGAAGCTTTCTTT
CASSVEHAMNTEAFF
>.|TRBJ2-1|TRBV15|.
TGTGCCACCAGCAGACCACTAGGTGATTATGAGCAGTTCTTC
CATSRPLGDYEQFF
>.|TRBJ2-5|TRBV5-1|TRBD1
TGCGCCAGCAACTTACAGGGGGAACAAGAGACCCAGTACTTC
CASNLQGEQETQYF
>few|TRBJ2-5|TRBV2|.
TGTGCCAGCAGTGAGCAGCGCCGGGGGACCCAGTACTTC
CASSEQRRGTQYF
>.|TRBJ1-2|TRBV19|.
TGTGCCAGTAGTCAGGGGCTGTCTAACTATGGCTACACCTTC
CASSQGLSNYGYTF
>few|TRBJ2-7|TRBV10-3|.
TGTGCCATCAAAAAGGAGGGGGCGAGCTCCTACGAGCAGTACTTC
CAIKKEGASSYEQYF
>few|TRBJ2-6|TRBV30|TRBD1
TGTGCCTGGAGTAACTGGGGACAGGGGTACGTCCTGACTTTC
CAWSNWGQGYVLTF
>few|TRBJ1-1|TRBV30|.
TGTGCCTCAGGGGTGGAGAACACTGAAGCTTTCTTT
CASGVENTEAFF
>.|TRBJ2-3|TRBV27|TRBD2
TGTGCCAGCAGTTTGTCTAGCGGGTACACAGATACGCAGTATTTT
CASSLSSGYTDTQYF
>.|TRBJ1-6|TRBV5-1|TRBD1
TGCGCCAGCACCATTGGCGGGACAGGGTTGGCTAATTCACCCCTCCACTTT
CASTIGGTGLANSPLHF
>.|TRBJ2-7|TRBV6-5|.
TGTGCCAGCAGGACCCAGGGATCCTACGAGCAGTACTTC
CASRTQGSYEQYF
>few|TRBJ2-1|TRBV13|.
TGTGCCAGCAGCTTCATAGGGGACCCATTCTTC
CASSFIGDPFF
>.|TRBJ2-2|TRBV5-1|.
TGCGCCAGCAGCTTGAACGCGAACACCGGGGAGCTGTTTTTT
CASSLNANTGELFF
>.|TRBJ1-4|TRBV30|TRBD1
TGTGCCTGCATATCCGGGACAGGGCTTGAAAAACTGTTTTTT
CACISGTGLEKLFF
>few|TRBJ2-1|TRBV4-1|.
TGCGCCAGCAGCCAAGGGCATTCGACCTACAATGAGCAGTTCTTC
CASSQGHSTYNEQFF
>few|TRBJ2-3|TRBV7-8|.
TGTGCCAGCAGGTTGTTCTCAGGCTTTAGCACAGATACGCAGTATTTT
CASRLFSGFSTDTQYF
>.|TRBJ1-5|TRBV10-3|.
TGTGCCATCAGTGTTGGCAGCAATCAGCCCCAGCATTTT
CAISVGSNQPQHF
>.|TRBJ1-1|TRBV6-6|.
TGTGCCAGCAGTTCCGCGGGGCCCGTGGCTTTCTTT
CASSSAGPVAFF
>.|TRBJ1-1|TRBV6-6|.
TGTGCCAGCAACACCGGGGGGGCTGGGAACACTGAAGCTTTCTTT
CASNTGGAGNTEAFF
>.|TRBJ2-3|TRBV2|.
TGTGCCAGCAGTGGTCGTGGGCGAGATACGCAGTATTTT
CASSGRGRDTQYF
>.|TRBJ1-6|TRBV5-6|.
TGTGCCAGCAGCTTGGTTGCAGGGAGTAATTCACCCCTCCACTTT
CASSLVAGSNSPLHF
>few|TRBJ2-1|TRBV4-1|TRBD1
TGCGCCAGCAGCCAAGATCTCCCACACCCGGGACAGGGGTACAATGAGCAGTTCTTC
CASSQDLPHPGQGYNEQFF
>few|TRBJ2-5|TRBV30|.
TGTGCCTGGAGAACGACCGGCACCCAAGAGACCCAGTACTTC
CAWRTTGTQETQYF
>.|TRBJ1-2|TRBV6-6|TRBD1
TGTGCCAGCAGTTACTTACAGGGGGCGCGTGGCTACACCTTC
CASSYLQGARGYTF
>few|TRBJ2-1|TRBV19|.
TGTGCCAGTAAGAGGCAGGGGGGAGGGAATGAGCAGTTCTTC
CASKRQGGGNEQFF
>.|TRBJ2-1|TRBV9|TRBD2
TGTGCCAGCAGCGCCCCTCGCCCCGGTAGCGGGGGGGTCAATGAGCAGTTCTTC
CASSAPRPGSGGVNEQFF
>few|TRBJ2-7|TRBV25-1|.
TGTGCCAGCAGTGAACGCCGGCTCCGAACCTCAGAGCAGTACTTC
CASSERRLRTSEQYF
>.|TRBJ1-3|TRBV6-6|.
TGTGCCAGCAGTTACGGGCCCGTCTCTGGAAACACCATATATTTT
CASSYGPVSGNTIYF
>few|TRBJ2-4|TRBV6-5|TRBD1
TGTGCCAGCAGATCGACAGGGACAAACATTCAGTACTTC
CASRSTGTNIQYF
>.|TRBJ2-3|TRBV28|TRBD2
TGTGCCAGCCATCAAAGACTAGCGGGGGAGACAGATACGCAGTATTTT
CASHQRLAGETDTQYF
>.|TRBJ2-3|TRBV11-2|TRBD2
TGTGCCAGCAGCCTACTAGCGGGGGTTAGCACAGATACGCAGTATTTT
CASSLLAGVSTDTQYF
>few|TRBJ2-2|TRBV23-1|TRBD1
TGCGCCAGCAGTCAAACCGGGACAGGGGCCCCCGGGGAGCTGTTTTTT
CASSQTGTGAPGELFF
>.|TRBJ1-2|TRBV9|.
TGTGCCAGCAGCGCCGACCAGGGTAGGCTAAAGTATGGCTACACCTTC
CASSADQGRLKYGYTF
>.|TRBJ2-3|TRBV7-9|TRBD1
TGTGCCAGCAGCTCCCTTGGTGTGGGACAGGGGAGGACAGATACGCAGTATTTT
CASSSLGVGQGRTDTQYF
>few|TRBJ1-3|TRBV25-1|.
TGTGCCAGCAGTGATCAAGGAAACACCATATATTTT
CASSDQGNTIYF
>.|TRBJ1-1|TRBV30|.
TGTGCCTGGAGTGTCGGGGCAGCCAGAGTCGACACTGAAGCTTTCTTT
CAWSVGAARVDTEAFF
>few|TRBJ2-3|TRBV5-6|TRBD2
TGTGCCAGCAGCCAACGACTAGCGGGGGCCCATGAGGGAACGCAGTATTTT
CASSQRLAGAHEGTQYF